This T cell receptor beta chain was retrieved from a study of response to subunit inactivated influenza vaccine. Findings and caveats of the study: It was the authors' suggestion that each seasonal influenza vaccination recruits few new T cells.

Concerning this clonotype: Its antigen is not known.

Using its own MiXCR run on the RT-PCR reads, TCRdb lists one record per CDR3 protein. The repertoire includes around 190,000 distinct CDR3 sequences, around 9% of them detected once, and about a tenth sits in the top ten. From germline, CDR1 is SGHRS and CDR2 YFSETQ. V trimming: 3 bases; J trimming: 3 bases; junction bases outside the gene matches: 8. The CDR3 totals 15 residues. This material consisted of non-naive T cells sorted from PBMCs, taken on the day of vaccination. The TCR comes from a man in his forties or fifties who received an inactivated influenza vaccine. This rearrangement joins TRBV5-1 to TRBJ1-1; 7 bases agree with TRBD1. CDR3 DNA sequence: TGCGCCAGCAGCTCGGGGACAGCCCACGACACTGAAGCTTTCTTT. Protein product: CASSSGTAHDTEAFF.